What follows are 18 T cell receptor beta chains derived from one specimen sequenced in a study of shared clonotypes between healthy human individuals. The naive CD8 subset, CD45RO-negative cells positively selected for CCR7, excluded terminally differentiated effector memory CD45RA+ cells. Using immunoSEQ multiplex PCR, the repertoire was profiled, and TCRdb retains in-frame clones only, with some absent. The sample holds about 700,000 clones, approximately 90% seen once. The material sequenced was naive CD8+ T cells sorted from blood. These receptors came from a man younger than 40 in good health.

V gene TRBV5-8 combines with J gene TRBJ2-1; maybe TRBD2 (5 bases). Germline CDR1 is SGHTS and CDR2 is YDEGEE. CDR3 length: 15 amino acids. V lost 2 bases, J lost 3 bases, and 12 bases lay in between. In DNA form, the CDR3 reads TGTGCCAGCAGCTTTGGAGGAGCCTTCTACAATGAGCAGTTCTTC. Translation gives CASSFGGAFYNEQFF.

The rearrangement joins TRBV5-5 to TRBJ2-2; 14 positions agree with TRBD2. This CDR3 has 16 amino acids. The J segment lost 8 bases and the V segment lost 3 bases, leaving 6 bases of the junction unmatched. Germline V gene sequence: CDR1 SGHKS, CDR2 YYEKEE (reference sequence). CDR3 residues: CASSSTSGRAVGELFF. CDR3 coding DNA: TGTGCCAGCAGCTCGACTAGCGGGAGGGCCGTAGGGGAGCTGTTTTTT.

V is TRBV7-7 and J is TRBJ2-2, with 9 bases lining up with TRBD1. The trim removed 5 bases at V and 7 bases at J, leaving 11 bases unmatched. Germline V gene lookup returns CDR1 SSHAT and CDR2 FNYEAQ (reference sequence). The CDR3 spans 16 residues. The chain's CDR3 is CASSPGTGKVGGELFF. Here the CDR3 DNA reads TGTGCCAGCAGCCCGGGGACAGGGAAGGTTGGCGGGGAGCTGTTTTTT.

J is TRBJ1-3 and V is TRBV7-9; D possibly corresponds to TRBD1 (6 bases). This CDR3 is 15 amino acids long. V was trimmed by 2 bases and J by 5 bases, leaving 13 bases between them. Germline lookup yields CDR1 SEHNR and CDR2 FQNEAQ (reference sequence). CDR3 protein: CASSLFRGVRNTIYF. Written as DNA, the CDR3 is TGTGCCAGCAGCTTATTCAGGGGCGTTCGAAACACCATATATTTT.

The count of this clone is one. This chain uses TRBV4-1 with TRBJ2-7, with 9 bases fitting TRBD1. The CDR3 sequence is 16 residues long. Germline V gene lookup returns CDR1 MGHRA and CDR2 YSYEKL. V shed 0 bases, J shed 3 bases, and the junction held 6 bases outside the gene matches. CDR3 coding DNA: TGCGCCAGCAGCCAAGATCTTGGGACAGGGTACTACGAGCAGTACTTC. It encodes CASSQDLGTGYYEQYF.

As to this clone: The sample has other DNA sequences that encode this CDR3 too. For the CDR3, the DNA is TGTGCCAGTAGTATAGGGATGAACACTGAAGCTTTCTTT. This sequence encodes CASSIGMNTEAFF. J is TRBJ1-1 and V is TRBV19; D ambiguous. CDR1 and CDR2 from the germline V gene are LNHDA and SQIVND (reference sequence). The CDR3 runs to 13 residues. Trimming took off 1 base at V and 0 bases at J, with 3 bases between the two ends.

The chain has TRBV11-2 and TRBJ1-5, with 10 bases matching TRBD1. CDR3 size: 15 residues. Per the germline V gene, CDR1 is SGHAT and CDR2 is FQNNGV. Trimming cost V 3 bases and J 2 bases; bases outside gene matches: 1. The CDR3 here is CASSFGQGGNQPQHF. The CDR3 nucleotides read TGTGCCAGCAGCTTCGGACAGGGGGGCAATCAGCCCCAGCATTTT.

Regarding this clone: Given a much more abundant clone one base away, this may be a read error. Other nucleotide sequences in the sample specify the same CDR3. This chain links TRBV9 with TRBJ1-1, with unresolved D. There are 13 residues in the CDR3. Germline V lookup: CDR1 SGDLS, CDR2 YYNGEE. Trimming took off 0 bases at V and 1 base at J, with 4 bases between the two ends. CDR3 in amino acids: CASSVEGNTEAFF. The CDR3 bases are TGTGCCAGCAGCGTAGAAGGGAACACTGAAGCTTTCTTT.

The chain joins TRBV5-5 to TRBJ2-5, with a possible D match to TRBD1 (6 bases). The CDR3 length is 13 residues. The ends were cut back, 7 bases at V and 4 bases at J, with 14 bases in the middle. The V gene's germline CDR1 is SGHKS and CDR2 YYEKEE (reference sequence). In DNA, the CDR3 is TGTGCCAGCGCGTATTCAGGGGTAGAGACCCAGTACTTC. Its protein product is CASAYSGVETQYF.

The chain has TRBV10-3 and TRBJ2-7, with TRBD2 as a possible D gene (6 bases). The CDR3 has 15 residues. Germline V gene sequence: CDR1 ENHRY, CDR2 SYGVKD. Between the trimmed V and J ends, which lost 9 bases and 3 bases, there was a span of 21 bases. The CDR3 loop is CAITGGPLPHYEQYF. As DNA, the CDR3 is TGTGCCATTACCGGGGGACCCCTTCCCCACTACGAGCAGTACTTC.

CDR3 DNA sequence: TGTGCCTGCAGCCCAACAGGGGGACTCAATCAGCCCCAGCATTTT. Its protein is CACSPTGGLNQPQHF. The gene calls are TRBV30 and TRBJ1-5; 8 bases match TRBD1. Unmatched junction bases numbered 10, after V lost 6 bases and J lost 3 bases. Germline CDR1 is GTSNPN and CDR2 is SVGIG (reference sequence). There are 15 residues in the CDR3.

The V gene is TRBV28, the J gene TRBJ1-4; D unresolved. Trimming left V 2 bases short and J 5 bases short, with 9 bases between. The CDR3 length is 14 residues. The germline V gene has CDR1 MDHEN and CDR2 SYDVKM. The CDR3 nucleotides read TGTGCCAGCAGTTTAAGTGGGATGAATGAAAAACTGTTTTTT. Translation: CASSLSGMNEKLFF.

The J gene is TRBJ2-2, the V gene TRBV6-5, with D unresolved. Trimming removed 3 bases from V and 7 bases from J, with 12 bases in between. Germline V gene lookup returns CDR1 MNHEY and CDR2 SVGAGI. The length of the CDR3 is 14 residues. The CDR3 is CASSYETGGGELFF. CDR3 nucleotides: TGTGCCAGCAGTTATGAAACGGGCGGCGGGGAGCTGTTTTTT.

There are a few counts of this clone. This chain joins TRBV29-1 and TRBJ1-5; no definite D call. Germline-derived CDR1 and CDR2 are SQVTM and ANQGSEA. V was trimmed by 0 bases and J by 12 bases, leaving 12 bases between them. This CDR3 comprises 12 residues. The DNA for the CDR3 is TGCAGCGTTGAAGAAGGGTCCGGGGTCCAGCATTTT. This encodes CSVEEGSGVQHF.

The chain combines TRBV11-2 with TRBJ2-1; the D is unclear. The CDR3 totals 12 residues. Germline CDR1 SGHAT, CDR2 FQNNGV. Trimming took 3 bases from V and 4 from J, leaving 4 bases between them. CDR3 DNA sequence: TGTGCCAGCAGCTTCCGATACAATGAGCAGTTCTTC. Its protein is CASSFRYNEQFF.

This clone was observed a single time. The chain combines TRBV15 with TRBJ1-5; D not certain. This CDR3 is 15 amino acids long. CDR1 is LNHNV and CDR2 is YYDKDF in the germline V gene (reference sequence). Trimming took 3 bases from V and 0 from J, leaving 9 bases between them. The CDR3 bases are TGTGCCACCAGCAGGGTAGGAGGTAGCAATCAGCCCCAGCATTTT. Translating gives CATSRVGGSNQPQHF.

This chain connects TRBV6-6 to TRBJ2-4, with unresolved D. V gave up 0 bases and J gave up 2 bases, with 2 bases separating them. The germline V gene encodes CDR1 MNHNY and CDR2 SVGAGI (reference sequence). This CDR3 contains 13 residues. The CDR3 coding sequence is TGTGCCAGCAGTTACTCAACCAAAAACATTCAGTACTTC. This encodes CASSYSTKNIQYF.

J is TRBJ2-7 and V is TRBV27; 10 bases align to TRBD1. This CDR3 contains 12 residues. V shed 6 bases and J 6 bases; nucleotides not matched to a gene: 2. The germline gives CDR1 MNHEY, CDR2 SMNVEV (reference sequence). The CDR3 region is CASRTGGSEQYF. The CDR3 region has the DNA TGTGCCAGCAGGACAGGGGGCAGCGAGCAGTACTTC.